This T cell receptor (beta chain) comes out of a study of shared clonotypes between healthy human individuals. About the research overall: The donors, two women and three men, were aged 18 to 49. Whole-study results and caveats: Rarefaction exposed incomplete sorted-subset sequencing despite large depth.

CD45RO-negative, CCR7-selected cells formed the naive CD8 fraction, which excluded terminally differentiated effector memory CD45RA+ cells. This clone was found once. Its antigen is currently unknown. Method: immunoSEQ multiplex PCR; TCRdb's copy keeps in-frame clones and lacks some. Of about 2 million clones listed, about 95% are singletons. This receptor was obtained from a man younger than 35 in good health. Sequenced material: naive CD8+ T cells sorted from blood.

Here the CDR3 DNA reads TGTGCCAGCAGCCGAACGGGACAGGGCACCGTTTCGGGTGGCTACACCTTC. Encoded protein: CASSRTGQGTVSGGYTF. V usage is TRBV7-9 and J usage is TRBJ1-2; TRBD1 agrees at 9 bases. J gave up 7 bases and V 5 bases, and 17 bases lay outside the gene matches. Germline V lookup: CDR1 SEHNR, CDR2 FQNEAQ (reference sequence). The CDR3 consists of 17 residues.